This is a list of T cell receptor beta chains from one sample in a study of beta chain features in type 1 diabetes. The method was immunoSEQ multiplex PCR; TCRdb's version includes in-frame clones alone and lacks a portion of them. Of a few hundred thousand clones listed, approximately 15% are singletons. Sequenced material: naive CD4+ T cells from blood. These receptor sequences come from a young woman in good health. Each CDR3 is given without its conserved first and last residue. Fields, in order: J gene, V gene, CDR3 protein.

j_call: TRBJ2-7; v_call: TRBV28; cdr3_aa: ASSLPSGASSYEQY
j_call: TRBJ2-1; v_call: TRBV9; cdr3_aa: ASSAGGRADNEQF
j_call: TRBJ2-3; v_call: TRBV2; cdr3_aa: ASSGGLVDTQY
j_call: TRBJ2-7; v_call: TRBV30; cdr3_aa: AWMLGQPALSYEQY
j_call: TRBJ1-5; v_call: TRBV29-1; cdr3_aa: SVRQGLGQPQH
j_call: TRBJ2-3; v_call: TRBV18; cdr3_aa: ATPRVRSSVTDTQY
j_call: TRBJ2-2; v_call: TRBV7-6; cdr3_aa: ASSSRRLAITGELF
j_call: TRBJ2-1; v_call: TRBV4-3; cdr3_aa: ASGYGTSFYNEQF
j_call: TRBJ1-5; v_call: TRBV27; cdr3_aa: ASRRSGGNQPQH
j_call: TRBJ2-5; v_call: TRBV2; cdr3_aa: ASRGSGSRRETQY
j_call: TRBJ2-1; v_call: TRBV10-3; cdr3_aa: AISDPRWEQF
j_call: TRBJ2-1; v_call: TRBV30; cdr3_aa: AWSPLSHNEQF
j_call: TRBJ1-1; v_call: TRBV27; cdr3_aa: ASSPRDRGNTEAF
j_call: TRBJ1-2; v_call: TRBV29-1; cdr3_aa: SVGQGARSYGYT
j_call: TRBJ1-5; v_call: TRBV6-5; cdr3_aa: ASSLRVNQPQH
j_call: TRBJ2-2; v_call: TRBV30; cdr3_aa: AWRYSNTGELF
j_call: TRBJ1-1; v_call: TRBV30; cdr3_aa: ACGTGPEAF
j_call: TRBJ2-2; v_call: TRBV9; cdr3_aa: ASSVEGAGAGELF
j_call: TRBJ2-7; v_call: TRBV15; cdr3_aa: ATSRALTYEQY
j_call: TRBJ1-2; v_call: TRBV11-2; cdr3_aa: ASTPERVYGYT